This T cell receptor beta chain was captured in a study of blood T cells in healthy people across ages. A J-beta primer mix and a sample-barcoded 5' primer were used in a second PCR of roughly 6 to 11 cycles. One entry per CDR3 protein results from TCRdb running MiXCR on the 5' RACE reads. The sample has over a million distinct CDR3 sequences, roughly 64% seen once. Whole-study findings and limits: Possibly confounding the expanded clonotype changes was the fact that donor CMV status was unknown. Per million T cells, TCR beta diversity dropped about linearly as age rose. Observed TCR beta diversity showed a strong correlation with the percentage of naive T cells as measured by flow cytometry. Higher diversity and more naive CD4+ cells were features of long-lived donors, compared to aged donors.

Between the trimmed V and J ends, which lost 3 bases and 2 bases, there was a span of 11 bases. The length of the CDR3 is 14 residues. Per germline, CDR1 LNHNV and CDR2 YYDKDF (reference sequence). Remarks on this clonotype: Antigen unknown.

The rearrangement uses TRBV15 and TRBJ2-7; possibly TRBD1 for D (6 bases). The sample was blood. The TCR sequence derives from a man younger than 35 in good health. The chain's CDR3 is CATSREQGAYEQYF. The CDR3, as DNA: TGTGCCACCAGCAGGGAACAGGGCGCCTACGAGCAGTACTTC.